One sample yielded the 18 T cell receptor beta chains listed below, sequenced in a study of T cells in Graves' hyperthyroidism and ophthalmopathy (dated by TCRdb to the late 2010s). The library was built by means of multiplex PCR. For sequencing, an Illumina HiSeq 2000 was employed. The TCR beta CDR3 regions were amplified from the RNA transcripts. For the first round of RT-PCR on the TCR CDR3, the HTBI primer set was used together with the Qiagen OneStep RT-PCR kit. TCRdb's own reprocessing of the public reads used fastp at Q25 and MiXCR and kept productive beta chains. Here each entry gathers all rows of one CDR3 protein and keeps the most common genes and DNA. This sample holds 340,000 or so distinct CDR3 sequences; roughly a fifth were observed only once. The leading ten clones occupy 50% of the sample. The sequencing input was blood. The origin of the receptors is a woman aged 45-59 years with Graves' hyperthyroidism.

The V gene is TRBV20-1, the J gene TRBJ1-4, with 10 bases matching TRBD1. V gave up 2 bases and J gave up 8 bases; unmatched junction bases: 8. The CDR3 contains 15 residues. CDR1 and CDR2 (germline): DFQATT, SNEGSKA (reference sequence). CDR3 protein: CSARPADRGEEKLFF. The CDR3 region has the DNA TGCAGTGCTAGACCTGCGGACAGGGGGGAAGAAAAACTGTTTTTT.

Ten or more counts support this clonotype. The chain uses TRBV15 and TRBJ1-5; D is undetermined. CDR1 is LNHNV, CDR2 YYDKDF, per germline (reference sequence). V was clipped by 1 base and J by 3 bases, with 4 bases between them. This CDR3 is 13 amino acids long. In DNA form, the CDR3 reads TGTGCCACCAGCAGAGCTTACAATCAGCCCCAGCATTTT. Amino acids: CATSRAYNQPQHF.

The chain is built from TRBV2 and TRBJ1-4; possible D gene TRBD1, 6 bases. V was trimmed by 5 bases and J by 6 bases, leaving 13 bases between them. Looked up from germline, CDR1 is SNHLY and CDR2 is FYNNEI. This CDR3 region has 14 residues. CDR3 DNA: TGTGCCAGCAGTTCACAGGGAGGGGATGAAAAACTGTTTTTT. Translation gives CASSSQGGDEKLFF.

Many counts were recorded for this clonotype. The chain carries TRBV3-1 and TRBJ2-5; a weak D match, TRBD1 (6 bases). CDR3 size: 16 residues. The germline V and J ends were trimmed by 1 base and 5 bases, with 17 bases remaining between them. Germline V lookup: CDR1 LGHDT, CDR2 YNNKEL (reference sequence). CDR3 loop: CASSQAGAQPSETQYF. In DNA form, the CDR3 reads TGTGCCAGCAGCCAAGCAGGGGCGCAGCCTTCGGAGACCCAGTACTTC.

This clonotype has at least ten counts. The V and J genes are TRBV27 and TRBJ1-2; 7 bases fit TRBD1. V gave up 6 bases and J gave up 4 bases; unmatched junction bases: 14. CDR1 MNHEY and CDR2 SMNVEV come from the germline V gene (reference sequence). CDR3 length: 16 residues. The CDR3: CASSSWTGPRVYGYTF. As DNA, the CDR3 is TGTGCCAGCAGCAGCTGGACAGGCCCAAGAGTCTATGGCTACACCTTC.

This clonotype came up many times. The junction departs from the called germline gene at one end, perhaps through a read error. The J gene is TRBJ2-2, the V gene TRBV11-3, with D unclear. Per the germline V gene, CDR1 is SGHNT and CDR2 is YENEEA. The CDR3 is 14 amino acids. CDR3 nucleotides: TGTGCCAGCAACTTAGGTACTAACACCGGGGAGCTGTTTTTT. Its translation is CASNLGTNTGELFF.

This clonotype was seen only a few times. The genes are TRBV7-2 and TRBJ2-5, with D unresolved. The length of the CDR3 is 11 residues. Between the trimmed V and J ends, which lost 9 bases and 5 bases, there was a span of 10 bases. The germline V gene has CDR1 SGHTA and CDR2 FQGNSA. CDR3 nucleotides: TGTGCCAGTTTAGACGTGGAGACCCAGTACTTC. Its translation is CASLDVETQYF.

This clonotype has only a few counts. This chain uses TRBV6-9 with TRBJ2-7; possible D gene TRBD2, 5 bases. The germline gives CDR1 MNHGY, CDR2 SVAAGI. The CDR3 consists of 14 residues. V was shortened by 3 bases and J by 1 base, with 10 bases between the two germline ends. The CDR3 DNA is TGTGCCAGCAGTTACGGAGGACGGTCCTACGAGCAGTACTTC. This codes for CASSYGGRSYEQYF.

This clonotype occurred many times. The V gene is TRBV28, the J gene TRBJ1-5; weak D call: TRBD1 (5 bases). Germline lookup yields CDR1 MDHEN and CDR2 SYDVKM. V was shortened by 2 bases and J by 0 bases, with 8 bases between the two germline ends. This CDR3 is 15 amino acids long. CDR3 amino acids: CASSLLDSSNQPQHF. In DNA form, the CDR3 reads TGTGCCAGCAGTTTACTCGACAGTAGCAATCAGCCCCAGCATTTT.

A note on this clonotype: At one end the junction does not follow the germline gene, possibly because of a read error. This sequence joins TRBV5-1 and TRBJ2-3; 7 bases map to TRBD2. This CDR3 is 16 amino acids long. Germline CDR1 SGHRS, CDR2 YFSETQ. The CDR3 here is CASSEVLAASTDTQYF. In nucleotides, the CDR3 is TGTGCCAGCAGTGAAGTTCTAGCGGCAAGCACAGATACGCAGTATTTT.

This clonotype was seen ten or more times. The V gene is TRBV12-3 or TRBV12-4, the J gene TRBJ1-6, with D perhaps TRBD1 (5 bases). This CDR3 has 16 residues. The V gene lost 3 bases and the J gene lost 10 bases, with 19 bases spanning the gap. The CDR3 loop reads CASSFDSWDARSPLHF. CDR3 in DNA: TGTGCCAGCAGTTTCGACAGTTGGGACGCTAGGTCACCCCTCCACTTT.

This clonotype was counted at least ten times. V and J are TRBV3-1 and TRBJ2-5, with 9 nucleotides matching TRBD1. The J segment lost 2 bases and the V segment lost 3 bases, leaving 4 bases of the junction unmatched. The germline V gene has CDR1 LGHDT and CDR2 YNNKEL (reference sequence). The CDR3 runs 15 residues. CDR3: CASSHLTGGQETQYF. In nucleotides, the CDR3 is TGTGCCAGCAGCCACCTGACAGGGGGGCAAGAGACCCAGTACTTC.

This clonotype was observed at least ten times. The chain is built from TRBV28 and TRBJ1-5, with D perhaps matching TRBD1 (5 bases). Trimming stripped 1 base from V and 3 bases from J, with 19 bases between. The length of the CDR3 is 18 residues. Germline V lookup: CDR1 MDHEN, CDR2 SYDVKM. The DNA for the CDR3 is TGTGCCAGCAGTTTATTAATTCTCTGGGGCGGAAACAATCAGCCCCAGCATTTT. This translates into CASSLLILWGGNNQPQHF.

The chain joins TRBV2 to TRBJ2-2; 10 nucleotides agree with TRBD1. The germline V gene encodes CDR1 SNHLY and CDR2 FYNNEI. This CDR3 is built from 18 residues. V shed 6 bases and J 2 bases; nucleotides not matched to a gene: 12. CDR3 region: CASRKHPGTGENTGELFF. DNA of the CDR3: TGTGCCAGCAGAAAGCATCCCGGGACAGGGGAAAACACCGGGGAGCTGTTTTTT.

The sample holds many counts of this clonotype. In DNA, the CDR3 is TGCGCCAGCAGGGCGAATCAGCCCCAGCATTTT. As protein: CASRANQPQHF. This chain links TRBV10-1 with TRBJ1-5; no clear D gene. V lost 6 bases and J lost 4, with 4 bases in between. This CDR3 contains 11 residues. Germline V gene data show CDR1 as WNHNN and CDR2 as SYGVQD (reference sequence).

There are many counts of this clonotype. The V call is TRBV27, the J call TRBJ1-4, with D tentatively TRBD1 (6 bases). Trimming removed 11 bases from V and 8 bases from J, with 18 bases in between. This CDR3 has 13 residues. Germline values: CDR1 MNHEY, CDR2 SMNVEV (reference sequence). The chain's CDR3 is CAVPGTNEEKLFF. The CDR3 DNA sequence: TGTGCCGTTCCCGGGACAAATGAAGAAAAACTGTTTTTT.

Turning to this clonotype: A much more abundant neighbour one base away suggests this may be a read error. This chain connects TRBV6-2 or TRBV6-3 to TRBJ1-1; no reliable D call. The CDR3 is made up of 14 amino acids. Germline V gene lookup returns CDR1 MNHEY and CDR2 SVGEGT. In DNA form, the CDR3 reads TGTGCCAGCAGTTACGGGAAATTGAACATTGAAGCTTTCTTT. The encoded protein is CASSYGKLNIEAFF.

The V and J genes are TRBV20-1 and TRBJ2-7; 7 bases agree with TRBD1. Germline trimming cut 5 bases from V and 2 bases from J; bases unmatched to any gene: 6. CDR1 DFQATT and CDR2 SNEGSKA come from the germline V gene (reference sequence). The CDR3 has 13 residues. CDR3 DNA sequence: TGCAGTGCTTGTAGGGGGCCGCCCTACGAGCAGTACTTC. Translating gives CSACRGPPYEQYF.